A single sample gave rise to the 21 T cell receptor beta chains below, sequenced in a study of blood T cell repertoires in COVID-19. Some clones are missing from TCRdb's copy, which holds only in-frame ones; the method was immunoSEQ multiplex PCR. Seen here are roughly 230,000 clones, about 88% observed once, and the top ten hold around 0.98%. Material: peripheral blood. These receptors were obtained from a man aged 35-49 years with acute or convalescent COVID-19.

CDR3 DNA: TGTGCCAGCAGCTTAGCCGCGGGACTCAGCTCTGGAAACACCATATATTTT. Translating gives CASSLAAGLSSGNTIYF. The chain couples TRBV7-8 to TRBJ1-3; possibly TRBD1 for D (5 bases). Trimming removed 0 bases from V and 0 bases from J, with 12 bases in between. Germline V gives CDR1 SGHVS, CDR2 FQNEAQ. The CDR3 covers 17 residues.

The rearrangement links TRBV5-1 to TRBJ2-3; 7 positions agree with TRBD2. Looked up from germline, CDR1 is SGHRS and CDR2 is YFSETQ. V lost 0 bases to trimming and J lost 5 bases; unmatched junction nucleotides: 9. This CDR3 has 16 amino acids. DNA of the CDR3: TGCGCCAGCAGCTTGGTCCGGGCTAGCGGAGGAGATACGCAGTATTTT. Translated: CASSLVRASGGDTQYF.

This clone was seen once. The CDR3 coding sequence is TGTGCCAGCAGCTTACTGCAGGGTATGCAAGAGACCCAGTACTTC. Amino acids: CASSLLQGMQETQYF. This chain links TRBV7-7 with TRBJ2-5, with D possibly matching TRBD1 (5 bases). Germline V CDR1 and CDR2: SSHAT, FNYEAQ (reference sequence). The CDR3 has 15 residues. V was shortened by 2 bases and J by 2 bases, with 12 bases between the two germline ends.

This chain links TRBV6-1 with TRBJ2-1; the match to TRBD1 covers 8 bases. The germline V gene has CDR1 MNHNS and CDR2 SASEGT. V lost 2 bases, J lost 3 bases, and 3 bases stayed unmatched. The CDR3 loop spans 15 amino acids. The CDR3 spells CASSESGQGYNEQFF. The CDR3 bases are TGTGCCAGCAGTGAATCCGGACAGGGCTACAATGAGCAGTTCTTC.

The chain has TRBV5-1 and TRBJ1-1, with a possible D match to TRBD1 (6 bases). The CDR3 runs 16 residues. The germline CDR1 and CDR2 sequences are SGHRS and YFSETQ. The ends were cut back, 0 bases at V and 1 base at J, with 13 bases in the middle. The CDR3 is CASSLGPTGQNTEAFF. CDR3 DNA sequence: TGCGCCAGCAGCTTGGGGCCGACAGGACAGAACACTGAAGCTTTCTTT.

V gene TRBV10-3 combines with J gene TRBJ1-2; the D gene is possibly TRBD1 (6 bases). Germline CDR1 reads ENHRY; CDR2 reads SYGVKD. The ends were cut back, 6 bases at V and 7 bases at J, with 18 bases in the middle. CDR3 length: 14 amino acids. CDR3: CAISRGGGSSGYTF. The CDR3 DNA is TGTGCCATCAGCCGTGGGGGGGGCTCATCTGGCTACACCTTC.

The V and J genes are TRBV19 and TRBJ2-6; 7 bases match TRBD1. Losses at the gene ends were 9 bases for V and 3 bases for J; bases not matched to a gene: 17. The CDR3 consists of 18 residues. Germline loops: CDR1 LNHDA, CDR2 SQIVND (reference sequence). CDR3 coding DNA: TGTGCCAGCCTCGACAGGGCAGGGCCCAGTGGTGGGGCCAACGTCCTGACTTTC. Its protein is CASLDRAGPSGGANVLTF.

The count of this clone is one. V gene TRBV5-1 combines with J gene TRBJ1-1; D perhaps matches TRBD1 (5 bases). V was shortened by 1 base and J by 1 base, with 11 bases between the two germline ends. This CDR3 is 15 amino acids long. Per germline, CDR1 SGHRS and CDR2 YFSETQ. The CDR3 DNA follows: TGCGCCAGCAGCTTGTGGTCAGGGCAGAACACTGAAGCTTTCTTT. It codes for CASSLWSGQNTEAFF.

CDR3 loop: CASSQEDRPYGYTF. The CDR3 nucleotides are TGTGCCAGCAGCCAGGAAGACAGACCATATGGCTACACCTTC. The chain employs TRBV3-1 (or the pseudogene TRBV3-2) and TRBJ1-2; a possible D gene is TRBD1 (5 bases). The CDR3 contains 14 residues. The V end was cut by 3 bases, the J end by 5 bases, with 13 bases between. Germline values: CDR1 LGHDT, CDR2 YNNKEL (reference sequence).

The chain couples TRBV7-2 to TRBJ2-1; 9 positions match TRBD1. The V and J ends lost 2 bases and 6 bases, in that order; junction bases with no gene match: 11. This CDR3 is 17 amino acids long. The V gene's germline CDR1 is SGHTA and CDR2 FQGNSA. This CDR3 is CASSLIFRDRVSNEQFF. In nucleotides, the CDR3 is TGTGCCAGCAGCTTAATCTTCCGGGACAGGGTTTCCAATGAGCAGTTCTTC.

This chain links TRBV27 with TRBJ1-3; D gene ambiguous. V dropped 8 bases and J dropped 4 bases, with 12 bases sitting between them. The CDR3 runs 13 residues. Germline V gene data show CDR1 as MNHEY and CDR2 as SMNVEV (reference sequence). The CDR3 DNA sequence: TGTGCCAGCGCCTCGGGAACAGGAAACACCATATATTTT. Protein sequence: CASASGTGNTIYF.

The chain employs TRBV30 and TRBJ1-5; 7 nucleotides align to TRBD1. The CDR3 loop spans 19 amino acids. V lost 0 bases to trimming and J lost 1 base; unmatched junction nucleotides: 15. Per germline, CDR1 GTSNPN and CDR2 SVGIG (reference sequence). The CDR3 DNA reads TGTGCCTGGAGTGTACCCCACAGGGGAAGGGATTACAGCAATCAGCCCCAGCATTTT. Translated: CAWSVPHRGRDYSNQPQHF.

J is TRBJ2-3 and V is TRBV6-5, with D uncertain. The CDR3 runs to 14 residues. CDR1 and CDR2 (germline): MNHEY, SVGAGI. The V end was cut by 5 bases, the J end by 2 bases, with 11 bases between. Written as DNA, the CDR3 is TGTGCCAGCAGTCCCAACCCTAACACAGATACGCAGTATTTT. The encoded protein is CASSPNPNTDTQYF.

The DNA for the CDR3 is TGCGCCAGCAGTGAGGAGCTTCGACAGTCTAACTATGGCTACACCTTC. Translating gives CASSEELRQSNYGYTF. This chain links TRBV10-1 with TRBJ1-2; the D gene is possibly TRBD1 (5 bases). V dropped 2 bases and J dropped 0 bases, with 13 bases sitting between them. The CDR3 is made up of 16 amino acids. Germline CDR1 is WNHNN and CDR2 is SYGVQD (reference sequence).

The chain uses TRBV6-5 and TRBJ1-1, with a weak D call TRBD1 (5 bases). The CDR3 has 14 residues. V was shortened by 6 bases and J by 10 bases, with 21 bases between the two germline ends. Per germline, CDR1 MNHEY and CDR2 SVGAGI. This CDR3 reads CASRPTRAKGSAFF. Here the CDR3 DNA reads TGTGCCAGCAGACCCACGAGAGCTAAGGGGTCAGCTTTCTTT.

The chain combines TRBV6-2 or TRBV6-3 with TRBJ1-5; 7 nucleotides agree with TRBD1. The length of the CDR3 is 14 residues. Germline lookup yields CDR1 MNHEY and CDR2 SVGEGT. The trim removed 5 bases at V and 4 bases at J, leaving 5 bases unmatched. CDR3 region: CASSDGQENQPQHF. The CDR3 bases are TGTGCCAGCAGTGACGGACAGGAAAATCAGCCCCAGCATTTT.

The V call is TRBV2, the J call TRBJ1-5; perhaps TRBD1 as D (5 bases). Germline V gives CDR1 SNHLY, CDR2 FYNNEI. V was trimmed by 6 bases and J by 8 bases, leaving 20 bases between them. There are 15 residues in the CDR3. The CDR3 DNA reads TGTGCCAGCAGCGTAGTAGGGGCCCCCAGTGAGCCCCAGCATTTT. The encoded protein is CASSVVGAPSEPQHF. The full variable domain, rest sourced from reference TRBV2 and TRBJ1-5, is EPEVTQTPSHQVTQMGQEVILRCVPISNHLYFYWYRQILGQKVEFLVSFYNNEISEKSEIFDDQFSVERPDGSNFTLKIRSTKLEDSAMYFCASSVVGAPSEPQHFGDGTRLSIL.

This chain uses TRBV20-1 with TRBJ2-3; D is undetermined. Germline CDR1 and CDR2: DFQATT and SNEGSKA (reference sequence). The CDR3 totals 10 residues. With 6 bases removed from V and 6 bases from J, the gap between germline ends came to 7 bases. The CDR3 DNA reads as TGCAGTGCGGAGAGGGATACGCAGTATTTT. Translating it yields CSAERDTQYF.

The V call is TRBV7-9, the J call TRBJ2-3; D is undetermined. Per germline, CDR1 SEHNR and CDR2 FQNEAQ (reference sequence). V shed 1 base and J shed 0 bases, with 8 bases lying between them. This CDR3 has 15 amino acids. CDR3 bases: TGTGCCAGCAGCTTAGAGAGCGTTAGCACAGATACGCAGTATTTT. Its protein product is CASSLESVSTDTQYF.

A remark on this clone: Other DNA sequences in the sample encode the same CDR3. The genes are TRBV2 and TRBJ2-1; 9 nucleotides match TRBD2. The CDR3 covers 15 residues. With V trimmed by 4 bases and J by 4 bases, 5 bases remained unmatched. Looked up from germline, CDR1 is SNHLY and CDR2 is FYNNEI. This chain's CDR3 is CASSGGLAGYNEQFF. CDR3 nucleotide sequence: TGTGCCAGCAGTGGGGGGCTAGCGGGGTACAATGAGCAGTTCTTC.

J is TRBJ2-3 and V is TRBV9; 7 bases agree with TRBD2. V was pared by 0 bases and J by 4 bases, with 8 bases of the junction left unmatched. Germline CDR1 SGDLS, CDR2 YYNGEE. The CDR3 is 16 amino acids. The CDR3 here is CASSVGARAGADTQYF. CDR3 coding DNA: TGTGCCAGCAGCGTAGGGGCGAGGGCGGGGGCAGATACGCAGTATTTT.